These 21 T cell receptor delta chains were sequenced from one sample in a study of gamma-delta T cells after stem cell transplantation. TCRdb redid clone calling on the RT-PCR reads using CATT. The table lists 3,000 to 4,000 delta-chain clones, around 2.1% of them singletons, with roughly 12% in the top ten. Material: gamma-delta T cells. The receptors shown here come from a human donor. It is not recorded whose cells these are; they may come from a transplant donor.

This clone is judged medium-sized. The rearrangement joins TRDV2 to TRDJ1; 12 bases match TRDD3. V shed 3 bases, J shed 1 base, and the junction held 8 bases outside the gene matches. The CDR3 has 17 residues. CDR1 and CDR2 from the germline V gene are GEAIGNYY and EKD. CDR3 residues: CACDCYTGGYLTDKLIF. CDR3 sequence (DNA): TGTGCCTGTGACTGTTATACTGGGGGATACCTCACCGATAAACTCATCTTT.

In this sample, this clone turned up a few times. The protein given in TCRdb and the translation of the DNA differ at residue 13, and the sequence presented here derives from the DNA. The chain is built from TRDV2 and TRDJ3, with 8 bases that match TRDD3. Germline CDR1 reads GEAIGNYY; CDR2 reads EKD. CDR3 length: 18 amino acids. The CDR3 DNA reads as TGTGCCTGTGACAACACTGGGGGTAGCTCCTGGGACGCCCGACAGATGTTTTTC. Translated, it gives CACDNTGGSSWDARQMFF.

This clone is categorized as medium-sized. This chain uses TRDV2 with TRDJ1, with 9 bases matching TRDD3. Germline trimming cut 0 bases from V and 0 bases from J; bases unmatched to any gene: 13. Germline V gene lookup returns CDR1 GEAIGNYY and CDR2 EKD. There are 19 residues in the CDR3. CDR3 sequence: CACDTGYWGNPGDTDKLIF. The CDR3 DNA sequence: TGTGCCTGTGACACCGGGTACTGGGGGAACCCTGGGGACACCGATAAACTCATCTTT.

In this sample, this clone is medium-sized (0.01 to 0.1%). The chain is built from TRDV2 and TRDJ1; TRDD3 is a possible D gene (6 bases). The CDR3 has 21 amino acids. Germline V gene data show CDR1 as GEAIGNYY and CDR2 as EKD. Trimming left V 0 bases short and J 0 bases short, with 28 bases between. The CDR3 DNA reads TGTGCCTGTGACACCGTGCGGTCCGGGGATCCTTTCCCGCGGTACACCGATAAACTCATCTTT. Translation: CACDTVRSGDPFPRYTDKLIF.

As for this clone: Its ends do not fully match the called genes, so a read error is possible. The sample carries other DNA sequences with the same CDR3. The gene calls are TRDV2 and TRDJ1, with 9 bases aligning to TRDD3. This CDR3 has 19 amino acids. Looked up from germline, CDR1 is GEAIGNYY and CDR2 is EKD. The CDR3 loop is CACEPLMWGDTPYTDKLIF. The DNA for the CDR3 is TGTGCCTGTGAGCCCCTTATGTGGGGGGATACTCCCTACACCGATAAACTCATCTTC.

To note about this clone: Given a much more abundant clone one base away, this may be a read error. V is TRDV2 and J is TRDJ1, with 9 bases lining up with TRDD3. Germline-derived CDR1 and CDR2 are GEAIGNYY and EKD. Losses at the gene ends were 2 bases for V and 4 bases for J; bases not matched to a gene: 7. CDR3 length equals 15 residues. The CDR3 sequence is CACDILGEYIDKLIF. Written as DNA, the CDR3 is TGTGCCTGTGACATACTGGGGGAGTACATCGATAAACTCATCTTT.

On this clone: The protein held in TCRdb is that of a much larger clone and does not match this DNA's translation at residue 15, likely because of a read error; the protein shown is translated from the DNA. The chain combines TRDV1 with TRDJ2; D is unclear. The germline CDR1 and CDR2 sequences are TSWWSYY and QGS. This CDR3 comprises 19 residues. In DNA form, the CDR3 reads TGTGCTCTTGGGGAACTGGGCAGCCGTCTGGCTCCCCTGACAACACAACTCTTCTTT. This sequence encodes CALGELGSRLAPLTTQLFF.

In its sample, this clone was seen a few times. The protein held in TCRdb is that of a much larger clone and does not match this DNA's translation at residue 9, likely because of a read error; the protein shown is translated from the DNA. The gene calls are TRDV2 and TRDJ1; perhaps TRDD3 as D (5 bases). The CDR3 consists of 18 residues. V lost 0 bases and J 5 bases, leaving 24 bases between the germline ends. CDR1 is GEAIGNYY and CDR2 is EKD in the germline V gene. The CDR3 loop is CACDTVGGRYSDPDKLIF. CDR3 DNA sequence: TGTGCCTGTGACACCGTTGGTGGGAGATACTCAGACCCAGATAAACTCATCTTT.

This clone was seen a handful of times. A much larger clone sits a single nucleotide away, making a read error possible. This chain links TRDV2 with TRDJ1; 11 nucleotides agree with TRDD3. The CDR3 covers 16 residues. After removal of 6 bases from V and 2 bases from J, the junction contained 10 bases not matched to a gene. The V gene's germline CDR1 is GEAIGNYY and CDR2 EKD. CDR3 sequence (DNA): TGTGCCTGTTCTGGGGTGGGGGATACGCGGACCGATAAACTCATCTTT. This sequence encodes CACSGVGDTRTDKLIF.

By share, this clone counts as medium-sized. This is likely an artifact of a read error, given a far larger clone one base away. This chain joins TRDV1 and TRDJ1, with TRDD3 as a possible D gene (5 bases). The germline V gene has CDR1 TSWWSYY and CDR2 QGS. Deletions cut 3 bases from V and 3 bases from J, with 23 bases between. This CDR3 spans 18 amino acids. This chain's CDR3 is CALGDSTKGGEYADKLIF. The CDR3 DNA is TGTGCTCTTGGGGACAGTACCAAGGGCGGGGAGTACGCCGATAAACTCATCTTT.

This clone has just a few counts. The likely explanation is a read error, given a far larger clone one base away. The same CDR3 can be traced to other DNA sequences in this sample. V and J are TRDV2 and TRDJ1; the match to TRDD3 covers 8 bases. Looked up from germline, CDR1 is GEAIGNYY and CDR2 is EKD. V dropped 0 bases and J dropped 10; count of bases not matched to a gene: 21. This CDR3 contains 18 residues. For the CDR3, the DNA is TGTGCCTGTGACACCGTTGGTAGGGTGGGGGATCCCCGGAGAGGACTCATCTTT. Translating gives CACDTVGRVGDPRRGLIF.

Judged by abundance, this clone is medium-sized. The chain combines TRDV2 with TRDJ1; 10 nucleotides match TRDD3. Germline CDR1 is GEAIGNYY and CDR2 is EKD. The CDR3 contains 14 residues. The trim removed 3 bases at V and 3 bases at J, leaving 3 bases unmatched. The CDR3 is CACDVLGDPDKLIF. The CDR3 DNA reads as TGTGCCTGTGACGTACTGGGGGATCCCGATAAACTCATCTTT.

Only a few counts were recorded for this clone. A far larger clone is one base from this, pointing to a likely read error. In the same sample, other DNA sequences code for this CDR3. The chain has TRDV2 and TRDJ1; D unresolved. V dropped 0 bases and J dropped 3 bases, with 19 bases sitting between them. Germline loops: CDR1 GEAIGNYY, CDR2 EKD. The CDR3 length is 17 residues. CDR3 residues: CACDTVAPRKHADKLIF. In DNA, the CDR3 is TGTGCCTGTGACACCGTTGCCCCCAGGAAGCATGCCGATAAACTCATCTTT.

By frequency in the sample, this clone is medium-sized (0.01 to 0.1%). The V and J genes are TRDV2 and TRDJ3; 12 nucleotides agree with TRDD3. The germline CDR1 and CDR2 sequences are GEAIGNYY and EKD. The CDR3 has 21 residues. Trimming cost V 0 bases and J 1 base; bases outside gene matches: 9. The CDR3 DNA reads TGTGCCTGTGACACCTTGGCTCTGGGGGATACGGGATCCTGGGACACCCGACAGATGTTTTTC. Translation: CACDTLALGDTGSWDTRQMFF.

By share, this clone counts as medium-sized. The CDR3 loop reads CACDTVSSGGYYTDKLIF. The DNA of the CDR3 is TGTGCCTGTGACACCGTAAGTTCTGGGGGATACTACACCGATAAACTCATCTTT. V gene TRDV2 combines with J gene TRDJ1; 11 bases map to TRDD3. The CDR3 spans 18 residues. Germline-derived CDR1 and CDR2 are GEAIGNYY and EKD. Germline trimming cut 0 bases from V and 0 bases from J; bases unmatched to any gene: 8.

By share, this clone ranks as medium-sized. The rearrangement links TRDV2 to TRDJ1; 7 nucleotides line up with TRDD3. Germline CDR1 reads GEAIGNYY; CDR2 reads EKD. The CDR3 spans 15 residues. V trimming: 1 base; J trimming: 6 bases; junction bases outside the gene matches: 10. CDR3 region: CACDTIGGHSNKLIF. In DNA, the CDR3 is TGTGCCTGTGACACGATTGGGGGACATTCCAATAAACTCATCTTT.

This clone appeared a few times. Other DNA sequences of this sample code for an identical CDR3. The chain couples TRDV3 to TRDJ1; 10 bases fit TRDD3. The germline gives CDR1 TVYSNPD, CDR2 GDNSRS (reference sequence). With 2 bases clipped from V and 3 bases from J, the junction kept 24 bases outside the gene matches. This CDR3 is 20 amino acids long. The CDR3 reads CAFLFPSLSVLGDYSDKLIF. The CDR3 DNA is TGTGCCTTTTTATTCCCGAGTCTATCCGTACTGGGGGATTACTCCGATAAACTCATCTTT.

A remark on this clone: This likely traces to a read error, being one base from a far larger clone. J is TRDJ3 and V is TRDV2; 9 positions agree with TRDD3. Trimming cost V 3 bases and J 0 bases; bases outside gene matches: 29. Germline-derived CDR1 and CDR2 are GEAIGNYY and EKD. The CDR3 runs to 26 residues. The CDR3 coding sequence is TGTGCCTGTGACCCAGTACACGTGGGGGATAATTTCCAACGTTCATTCGGCTCCTGGGACACCCGACAGATGTTTTTC. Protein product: CACDPVHVGDNFQRSFGSWDTRQMFF.

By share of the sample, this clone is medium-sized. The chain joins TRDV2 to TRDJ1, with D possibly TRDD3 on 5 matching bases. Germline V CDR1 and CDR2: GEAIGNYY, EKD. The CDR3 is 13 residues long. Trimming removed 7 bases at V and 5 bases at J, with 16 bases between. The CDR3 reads CACLMGNPDKLIF. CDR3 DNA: TGTGCCTGCTTAATGGGGAACCCTGATAAACTCATCTTT.

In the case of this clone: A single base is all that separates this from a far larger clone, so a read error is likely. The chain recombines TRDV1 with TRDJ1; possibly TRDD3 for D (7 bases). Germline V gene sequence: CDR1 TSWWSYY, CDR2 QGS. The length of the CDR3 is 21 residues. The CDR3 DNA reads TGTGCTCTTGGGGAACTCCAACCCGTCCTTCCACTTCTACTGGGGTCTGATAGACTCATCTTT. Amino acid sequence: CALGELQPVLPLLLGSDRLIF.

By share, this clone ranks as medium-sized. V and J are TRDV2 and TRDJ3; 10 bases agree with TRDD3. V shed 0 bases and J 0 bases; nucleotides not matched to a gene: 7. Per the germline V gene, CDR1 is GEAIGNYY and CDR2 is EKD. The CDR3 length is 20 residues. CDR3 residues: CACDTATGGSRSWDTRQMFF. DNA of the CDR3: TGTGCCTGTGACACCGCGACTGGGGGATCCCGCTCCTGGGACACCCGACAGATGTTTTTC.